This T cell receptor beta chain was profiled in a study of CD8 T cells in Susac syndrome. Study-wide results and caveats: The number of individuals included in the study's TCR sequencing and HLA analysis was acknowledged as relatively small.

Reverse transcription of roughly 0.5 to 1 ug RNA was performed with random hexamers. The TCR beta CDR3 was amplified by immunoSEQ multiplex PCR across 54 Vbeta, 13 Jbeta. TCRdb re-derived calls from the immunoSEQ multiplex PCR reads in MiXCR, one entry per CDR3 protein. The repertoire holds 210,000 or so distinct CDR3 sequences, around nine tenths seen once, with around 0.15% in the top ten. This clonotype was seen a single time. What it recognizes is unknown. Germline CDR1 reads SGHDT; CDR2 reads YYEEEE. The germline V and J ends were trimmed by 3 bases and 4 bases, with 13 bases remaining between them. This CDR3 region has 14 residues. In the multiple sclerosis control group, patients were treatment-naive and had stable or active relapsing-remitting disease.

The V call is TRBV5-6, the J call TRBJ2-5; D unclear. Sequencing was performed on CD8+ T cells from PBMCs. The source is a human donor with multiple sclerosis. The CDR3 coding sequence is TGTGCCAGCAGCTCCCCCCAGCGAGGAGAGACCCAGTACTTC. It is translated as CASSSPQRGETQYF.